This TCR beta chain came from a study of T-cell reconstitution after alpha-beta-depleted transplantation in children. This CDR3 region has 14 residues. J was trimmed by 9 bases and V by 3 bases; bases with no gene match: 5. Unique molecular identifiers were used in preparing the TCRbeta library. One entry per CDR3 protein, called by TCRdb with MiXCR from the PCR reads. The sample includes around 440,000 distinct CDR3 sequences, roughly 10% of them seen just once. This clonotype was seen only a few times. The antigen is unknown. Study findings and constraints: Roughly two months post-transplant, alpha-beta T cells reportedly originated from several hundred graft clones that had expanded.

V usage is TRBV12-3 or TRBV12-4 and J usage is TRBJ2-1, with 10 bases aligning to TRBD2. This specimen consisted of PBMCs, obtained before TCRalphabeta/CD19-depleted stem cell transplant. This TCR came from a child aged 2-15 years with inherited bone marrow failure, due to receive a stem cell transplant. The CDR3 here is CASSFTSGIGEQFF. As DNA, the CDR3 is TGTGCCAGCAGTTTTACTAGCGGGATTGGTGAGCAGTTCTTC.